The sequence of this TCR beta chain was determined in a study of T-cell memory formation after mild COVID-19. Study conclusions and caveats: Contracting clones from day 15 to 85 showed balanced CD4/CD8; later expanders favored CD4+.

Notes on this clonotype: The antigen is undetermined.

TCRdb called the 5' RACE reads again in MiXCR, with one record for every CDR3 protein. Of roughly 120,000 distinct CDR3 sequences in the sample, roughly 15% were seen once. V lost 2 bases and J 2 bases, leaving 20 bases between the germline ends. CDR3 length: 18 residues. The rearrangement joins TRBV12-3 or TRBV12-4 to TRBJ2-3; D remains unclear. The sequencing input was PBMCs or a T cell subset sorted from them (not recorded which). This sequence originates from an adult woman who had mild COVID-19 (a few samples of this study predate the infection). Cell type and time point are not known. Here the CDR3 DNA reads TGTGCCAGCAGTTTAAGTGTTCGGCTGGACGTCCTCACAGATACGCAGTATTTT. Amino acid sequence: CASSLSVRLDVLTDTQYF.